These 3 T cell receptor beta chains share one sample of origin, sequenced in a study of cytomegalovirus exposure and HLA in healthy donors (dated by TCRdb to 2016 to 2017). The receptor library was made with the immunoSEQ multiplex PCR assay. For the multiplex PCR, a mixture combining 60 forward primers for TCR Vbeta segments and 13 reverse primers for TCR Jbeta segments was used. The table comes from immuneACCESS by way of TCRdb, which keeps in-frame sequences with V and J called. Part of the clones is missing from these tables; in studies checked, under half for an unresolved V gene and the rest for unknown reasons. The sample has more than 150,000 clones on record, roughly 82% of them singletons. The ten largest account for more than 0.95% of the sample. Sequenced: PBMCs. The source of these receptors is a girl between 2 and 10 years old in good health and CMV-seropositive.

This sequence joins TRBV6-6 and TRBJ2-1; TRBD2 matches 9 bases. Per the germline V gene, CDR1 is MNHNY and CDR2 is SVGAGI (reference sequence). The ends lost 2 bases at V and 9 bases at J; junction bases unmatched: 8. CDR3 length: 15 residues. DNA for the CDR3: TGTGCCAGCAGTTACGGGGCGGGAGGGCCGGGTGAGCAGTTCTTC. It specifies CASSYGAGGPGEQFF.

This chain joins TRBV28 and TRBJ2-7, with 7 positions matching TRBD1. J gave up 4 bases and V 5 bases, and 5 bases lay outside the gene matches. Germline assignment: CDR1 MDHEN and CDR2 SYDVKM. CDR3 length: 13 amino acids. The CDR3 protein is CASSPSTGYEQYF. CDR3 bases: TGTGCCAGCAGTCCCTCGACAGGGTACGAGCAGTACTTC.

In DNA form, the CDR3 reads TGTGCCAGCATGACTCTTGACAGCTACTATGGCTACACCTTC. It encodes CASMTLDSYYGYTF. This rearrangement joins TRBV6-5 to TRBJ1-2; a possible D gene is TRBD1 (5 bases). CDR3 size: 14 residues. The germline gives CDR1 MNHEY, CDR2 SVGAGI. V was shortened by 7 bases and J by 3 bases, with 15 bases between the two germline ends.